The 22 T cell receptor beta chains below come from one sample, sequenced in a study of long-term antiretroviral therapy in people with HIV. Investigators performed immunoSEQ version v3.0 at survey level. Generated by immunoSEQ multiplex PCR, the TCRdb table keeps only in-frame clones and is missing some. Among some 23,000 clones listed, roughly 88% were seen once. Sequencing used unsorted PBMCs, obtained around 4.5 years after starting antiretroviral therapy. These receptors all come from a man aged 30 to 39 with HIV.

This clone was seen more than once but under ten times. V and J are TRBV27 and TRBJ1-6; TRBD1 might be the D (6 bases). The CDR3 totals 15 residues. Per the germline V gene, CDR1 is MNHEY and CDR2 is SMNVEV (reference sequence). V lost 1 base to trimming and J lost 13 bases, with 17 bases between them. The CDR3 nucleotides are TGTGCCAGCAGTTTATATTCCGGGGGCATAGCGCCCCTCCACTTT. Translating it yields CASSLYSGGIAPLHF.

The genes are TRBV19 and TRBJ1-3; no firm D call. The CDR3 runs 14 residues. V lost 4 bases and J 4 bases, leaving 11 bases between the germline ends. In germline, CDR1 is LNHDA, CDR2 SQIVND (reference sequence). DNA for the CDR3: TGTGCCAGTAGTACTTCCACGTCGGGAAACACCATATATTTT. Translating gives CASSTSTSGNTIYF.

This chain links TRBV30 with TRBJ2-5; D uncertain. Per germline, CDR1 GTSNPN and CDR2 SVGIG (reference sequence). V was clipped by 0 bases and J by 0 bases, with 8 bases between them. This CDR3 region has 14 residues. DNA for the CDR3: TGTGCCTGGAGTGTTGTCGGCCACCAAGAGACCCAGTACTTC. Amino acid sequence: CAWSVVGHQETQYF.

This clone appeared a single time. The J gene is TRBJ2-3, the V gene TRBV1; no check of the table's D call, TRBD1, against the DNA was made. TRBV1 is described as a pseudogene. This CDR3 contains 19 residues. DNA of the CDR3: TGCACCAGCAGCCAAGGGGGGTCCTTACAGGGGACGAACACAGATACGCAGTATTTT. This codes for CTSSQGGSLQGTNTDTQYF.

CDR3 sequence (DNA): TGTGCCAGCAGCCGTAGCGGGGTTTACACCGGGGAGCTGTTTTTT. Translated, it gives CASSRSGVYTGELFF. The V call is TRBV7-2, the J call TRBJ2-2, with 8 bases that match TRBD2. The CDR3 has 15 residues. V lost 5 bases and J lost 3; bases outside the gene matches: 5. Germline CDR1 reads SGHTA; CDR2 reads FQGNSA. Looking up the rest from reference TRBV7-2 and TRBJ2-2 gives the full variable domain: GAGVSQSPSNKVTEKGKDVELRCDPISGHTALYWYRQSLGQGLEFLIYFQGNSAPDKSGLPSDRFSAERTGGSVSTLTIQRTQQEDSAVYLCASSRSGVYTGELFFGEGSRLTVL.

This clone was observed once. V gene TRBV7-2 combines with J gene TRBJ2-7, with D perhaps given as TRBD1 or TRBD2 (5 bases each). This CDR3 has 15 amino acids. Germline V gene data show CDR1 as SGHTA and CDR2 as FQGNSA. The V end lost 6 bases, the J end lost 2 bases, and 17 bases lay between the germline ends. The CDR3 spells CASRVTPVGPYEQYF. CDR3 nucleotide sequence: TGTGCCAGCAGGGTTACCCCCGTGGGACCCTACGAGCAGTACTTC.

In DNA form, the CDR3 reads TGTGCCAGCTCGGTCGACCTTAACTATGGCTACACCTTC. This sequence encodes CASSVDLNYGYTF. The chain combines TRBV18 with TRBJ1-2; no reliable D call. The V gene's germline CDR1 is KGHSH and CDR2 LQKENI. V was cut by 6 bases and J by 1 base, with 9 bases left in between. The length of the CDR3 is 13 residues.

This chain links TRBV18 with TRBJ1-1; possible D gene TRBD1, 6 bases. CDR1 is KGHSH, CDR2 LQKENI, per germline. This CDR3 spans 16 amino acids. Between the trimmed V and J ends, which lost 1 base and 5 bases, there was a span of 17 bases. CDR3: CASSPRRGESETEAFF. For the CDR3, the DNA is TGTGCCAGCTCACCACGAAGGGGGGAGAGTGAAACTGAAGCTTTCTTT.

The chain links TRBV4-2 to TRBJ2-7, with D tentatively TRBD2 (6 bases). Per the germline V gene, CDR1 is LGHNA and CDR2 is YNFKEQ. The CDR3 runs 15 residues. V lost 6 bases and J lost 2, with 17 bases in between. CDR3 coding DNA: TGTGCCAGCAGGGCGGGGACCAGTACTACCTACGAGCAGTACTTC. Its translation is CASRAGTSTTYEQYF.

The V and J genes are TRBV14 and TRBJ2-7, with TRBD2 identical over 10 bases. Germline CDR1 is SGHDN and CDR2 is FVKESK. Trimming took 4 bases from V and 5 from J; bases not matched to a gene: 14. The CDR3 is made up of 17 amino acids. The CDR3 coding sequence is TGTGCCAGCAGCCCCTCCCCGCTAGCGGGAGTAATCCACGAGCAGTACTTC. Residues: CASSPSPLAGVIHEQYF.

The V call is TRBV6-6, the J call TRBJ2-1; TRBD2 matches 8 bases. V gave up 8 bases and J gave up 7 bases; unmatched junction bases: 10. This CDR3 spans 14 amino acids. Germline-derived CDR1 and CDR2 are MNHNY and SVGAGI (reference sequence). This chain's CDR3 is CASGGAGGTNEQFF. The CDR3 nucleotides are TGTGCCAGCGGGGGGGCGGGAGGAACTAATGAGCAGTTCTTC.

The CDR3 loop reads CASSPQEEGTILLGYTF. The DNA of the CDR3 is TGTGCCAGCTCACCACAAGAGGAGGGCACTATCTTGCTTGGCTACACCTTC. The chain recombines TRBV18 with TRBJ1-2; D unresolved. The germline CDR1 and CDR2 sequences are KGHSH and LQKENI. The germline V and J ends were trimmed by 1 base and 7 bases, with 22 bases remaining between them. The CDR3 totals 17 residues.

The chain employs TRBV6-6 and TRBJ2-5, with D possibly matching TRBD2 (5 bases). V was cut by 0 bases and J by 7 bases, with 12 bases left in between. This CDR3 contains 14 residues. Germline V gene sequence: CDR1 MNHNY, CDR2 SVGAGI (reference sequence). The CDR3 region is CASSYSLAPGTQYF. CDR3 sequence (DNA): TGTGCCAGCAGTTACTCCCTAGCCCCGGGGACCCAGTACTTC.

This chain uses TRBV7-9 with TRBJ1-1; D remains unclear. V lost 5 bases and J lost 1, with 11 bases in between. CDR3 length: 14 amino acids. From germline, CDR1 is SEHNR and CDR2 FQNEAQ (reference sequence). CDR3 residues: CASSQAVTNTEAFF. The CDR3 DNA reads TGTGCCAGCAGCCAAGCGGTCACGAACACTGAAGCTTTCTTT.

The rearrangement uses TRBV9 and TRBJ2-1; 8 bases align to TRBD2. J was trimmed by 6 bases and V by 0 bases; bases with no gene match: 11. The germline V gene has CDR1 SGDLS and CDR2 YYNGEE. This CDR3 is 17 amino acids long. CDR3 nucleotides: TGTGCCAGCAGCGTAGAGGGGATTAGCGGGATGAGCAATGAGCAGTTCTTC. Its translation: CASSVEGISGMSNEQFF.

The chain employs TRBV13 and TRBJ1-2; D unclear. The CDR3 has 12 amino acids. V was trimmed by 2 bases and J by 1 base, leaving 2 bases between them. The germline gives CDR1 PRHDT, CDR2 FYEKMQ (reference sequence). The CDR3 sequence: CASSLNNYGYTF. The CDR3 nucleotides are TGTGCCAGCAGCTTAAATAACTATGGCTACACCTTC.

CDR3 sequence: CSAHRTGVDGPLEQYF. DNA of the CDR3: TGCAGCGCCCATCGGACAGGGGTCGACGGCCCCCTCGAGCAGTACTTC. The chain joins TRBV29-1 to TRBJ2-7; TRBD1 agrees at 9 bases. Germline values: CDR1 SQVTM, CDR2 ANQGSEA. With 7 bases clipped from V and 6 bases from J, the junction kept 19 bases outside the gene matches. This CDR3 spans 16 amino acids.

This clone was counted a few times. V gene TRBV7-9 combines with J gene TRBJ2-2; D remains unclear. Between the trimmed V and J ends, which lost 1 base and 8 bases, there was a span of 5 bases. Germline V gene sequence: CDR1 SEHNR, CDR2 FQNEAQ (reference sequence). The CDR3 totals 12 residues. CDR3 sequence: CASSLGRGELFF. CDR3 sequence (DNA): TGTGCCAGCAGCTTAGGAAGAGGGGAGCTGTTTTTT.

The table lists this clone with a count of one. The V and J genes are TRBV7-2 and TRBJ1-1; D uncertain. The CDR3 runs 15 residues. Germline-derived CDR1 and CDR2 are SGHTA and FQGNSA. V gave up 3 bases and J gave up 0 bases, with 11 bases separating them. The CDR3 spells CASSLTAAMNTEAFF. The CDR3 DNA is TGTGCCAGCAGCTTGACGGCAGCTATGAACACTGAAGCTTTCTTT.

The chain employs TRBV7-2 and TRBJ1-5; unclear D gene. This CDR3 is 13 amino acids long. The V gene's germline CDR1 is SGHTA and CDR2 FQGNSA. V lost 1 base to trimming and J lost 7 bases, with 8 bases between them. CDR3: CASSLGSEQPQHF. CDR3 DNA: TGTGCCAGCAGCTTAGGTTCCGAGCAGCCCCAGCATTTT.

The chain carries TRBV4-1 and TRBJ2-2; D possibly corresponds to TRBD2 (5 bases). Germline V gives CDR1 MGHRA, CDR2 YSYEKL. The length of the CDR3 is 15 residues. The ends were cut back, 0 bases at V and 6 bases at J, with 11 bases in the middle. In nucleotides, the CDR3 is TGCGCCAGCAGCCAAGATTTGGACTTTGCCGGGGAGCTGTTTTTT. The encoded protein is CASSQDLDFAGELFF.

V gene TRBV2 combines with J gene TRBJ2-7; D tentatively reads TRBD1 or TRBD2 (6 bases each). The germline V gene has CDR1 SNHLY and CDR2 FYNNEI. This CDR3 has 13 amino acids. CDR3 in DNA: TGTGCGATCGAAAGGGGGGAAACCTACGAGCAGTACTTC. Amino acid sequence: CAIERGETYEQYF.